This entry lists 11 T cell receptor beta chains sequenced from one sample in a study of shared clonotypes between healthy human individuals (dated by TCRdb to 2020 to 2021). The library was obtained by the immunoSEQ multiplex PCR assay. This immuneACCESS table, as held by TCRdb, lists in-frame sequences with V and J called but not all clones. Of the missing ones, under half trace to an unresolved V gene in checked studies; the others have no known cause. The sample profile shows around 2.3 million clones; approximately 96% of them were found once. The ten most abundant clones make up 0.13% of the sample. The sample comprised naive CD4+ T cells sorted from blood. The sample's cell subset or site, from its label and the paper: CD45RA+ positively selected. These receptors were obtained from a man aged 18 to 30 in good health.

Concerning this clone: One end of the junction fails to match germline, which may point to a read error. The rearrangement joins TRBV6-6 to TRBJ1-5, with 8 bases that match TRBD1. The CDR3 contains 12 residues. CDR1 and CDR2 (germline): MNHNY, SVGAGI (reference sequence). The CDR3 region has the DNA TGTGCCAGCAGTTCCAACAGGGGGGTGCAGGATTTT. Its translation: CASSSNRGVQDF.

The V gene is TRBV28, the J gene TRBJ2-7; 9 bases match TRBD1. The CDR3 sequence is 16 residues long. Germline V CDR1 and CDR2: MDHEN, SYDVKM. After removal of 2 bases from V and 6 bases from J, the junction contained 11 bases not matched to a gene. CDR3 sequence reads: CASSLAYRGRKGEQYF. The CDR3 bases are TGTGCCAGCAGTTTAGCCTACAGGGGGCGGAAGGGCGAGCAGTACTTC. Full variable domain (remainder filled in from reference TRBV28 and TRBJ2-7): DVKVTQSSRYLVKRTGEKVFLECVQDMDHENMFWYRQDPGLGLRLIYFSYDVKMKEKGDIPEGYSVSREKKERFSLILESASTNQTSMYLCASSLAYRGRKGEQYFGPGTRLTVT.

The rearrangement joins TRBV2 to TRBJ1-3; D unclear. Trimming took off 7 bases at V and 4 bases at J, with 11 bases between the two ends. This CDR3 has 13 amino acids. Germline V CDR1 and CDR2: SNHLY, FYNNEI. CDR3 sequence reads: CASKPETGNTIYF. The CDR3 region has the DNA TGTGCCAGCAAGCCAGAGACGGGAAACACCATATATTTT.

The DNA for the CDR3 is TGTGCCATCAGTGAATCGGACAGGGGGGAAAACATTCAGTACTTC. This translates into CAISESDRGENIQYF. The V call is TRBV10-3, the J call TRBJ2-4; TRBD1 matches at 10 bases. V was clipped by 3 bases and J by 5 bases; unmatched bases: 4. CDR3 length: 15 residues. Germline V CDR1 and CDR2: ENHRY, SYGVKD.

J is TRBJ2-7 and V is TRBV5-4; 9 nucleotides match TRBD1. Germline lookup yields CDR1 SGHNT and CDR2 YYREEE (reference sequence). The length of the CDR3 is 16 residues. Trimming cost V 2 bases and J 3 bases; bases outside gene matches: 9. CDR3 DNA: TGTGCCAGCAGCTTAATAGGACAGGGGCGTGTCTACGAGCAGTACTTC. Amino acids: CASSLIGQGRVYEQYF.

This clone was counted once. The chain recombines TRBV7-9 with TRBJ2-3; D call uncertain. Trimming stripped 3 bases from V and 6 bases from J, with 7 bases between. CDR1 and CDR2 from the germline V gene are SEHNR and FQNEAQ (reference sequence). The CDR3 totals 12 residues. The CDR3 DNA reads TGTGCCAGCAGCTTTCCGAGGGATACGCAGTATTTT. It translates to CASSFPRDTQYF.

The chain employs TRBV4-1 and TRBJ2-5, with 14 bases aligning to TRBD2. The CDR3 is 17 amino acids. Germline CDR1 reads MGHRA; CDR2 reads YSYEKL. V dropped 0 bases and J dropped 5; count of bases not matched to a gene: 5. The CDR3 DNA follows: TGCGCCAGCAGCCAAGAAGGGACTAGCGGGAGTTTGGAGACCCAGTACTTC. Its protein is CASSQEGTSGSLETQYF.

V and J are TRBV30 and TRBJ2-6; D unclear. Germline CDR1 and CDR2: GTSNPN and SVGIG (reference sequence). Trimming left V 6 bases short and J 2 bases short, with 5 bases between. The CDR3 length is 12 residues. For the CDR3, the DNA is TGTGCCTGTACAACTGGGGCCAACGTCCTGACTTTC. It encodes CACTTGANVLTF.

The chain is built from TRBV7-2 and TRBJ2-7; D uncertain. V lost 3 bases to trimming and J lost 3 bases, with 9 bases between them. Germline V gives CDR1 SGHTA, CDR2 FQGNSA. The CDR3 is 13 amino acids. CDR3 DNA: TGTGCCAGCAGCTTCTCCCTAAACTACGAGCAGTACTTC. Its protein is CASSFSLNYEQYF.

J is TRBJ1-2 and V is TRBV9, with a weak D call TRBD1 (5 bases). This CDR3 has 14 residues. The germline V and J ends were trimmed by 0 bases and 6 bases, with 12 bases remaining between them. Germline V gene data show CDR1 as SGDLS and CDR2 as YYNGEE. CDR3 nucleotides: TGTGCCAGCAGCGTAGATCGGCAGGGCCATGGCTACACCTTC. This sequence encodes CASSVDRQGHGYTF. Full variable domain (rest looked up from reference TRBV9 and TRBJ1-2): DSGVTQTPKHLITATGQRVTLRCSPRSGDLSVYWYQQSLDQGLQFLIQYYNGEERAKGNILERFSAQQFPDLHSELNLSSLELGDSALYFCASSVDRQGHGYTFGSGTRLTVV.

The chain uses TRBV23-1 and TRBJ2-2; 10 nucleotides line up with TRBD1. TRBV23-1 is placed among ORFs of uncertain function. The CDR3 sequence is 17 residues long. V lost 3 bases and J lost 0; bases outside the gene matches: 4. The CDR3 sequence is CASSQRDRGPNTGELFF. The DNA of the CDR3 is TGCGCCAGCAGTCAGAGAGACAGGGGGCCGAACACCGGGGAGCTGTTTTTT.